This TCR beta chain derives from a study of T cells in women clearing cervical HPV infection. As for the study in general: Cases were women with histologically confirmed HPV16-related CIN3 or worse, including 2 invasive cancers. With HLA typing for only a few women, HLA confounding remains possible.

On this clone itself: Its specificity is not known. The CDR3 end lies 3 residues beyond the end of the read and is filled in from the germline J gene.

The study, taken as a whole, reports: TRBV6-7 relative abundance averaged roughly 0.1% in cases and 0.15% to 0.2% in controls.

Germline values: CDR1 SGHAT, CDR2 FQNNGV. Between the trimmed V and J ends, which lost 2 bases and 7 bases, there was a span of 17 bases. This CDR3 is 15 amino acids long. TCRdb's copy holds only in-frame clones and misses some; the assay was immunoSEQ multiplex PCR. This sample carries some 33,000 clones, with 4.3% going to the ten biggest clones. The receptor's source is a woman between 18 and 70 years old with a cervical HPV16 infection that either progressed to CIN3+ or cleared (not recorded which). Sequencing was carried out using blood buffy coat. The chain employs TRBV11-2 and TRBJ2-5; perhaps TRBD1 as D (5 bases). CDR3 in amino acids: CASSLRATASATQYF. The DNA read from the CDR3 is TGTGCCAGCAGCTTAAGGGCGACAGCTAGTGCGACC. The variable domain in full, with the rest retrieved from reference TRBV11-2 and TRBJ2-5, is EAGVAQSPRYKIIEKRQSVAFWCNPISGHATLYWYQQILGQGPKLLIQFQNNGVVDDSQLPKDRFSAERLKGVDSTLKIQPAKLEDSAVYLCASSLRATASATQYFGPGTRLLVL.